This is a list of T cell receptor beta chains from one sample in a study of blood T cell repertoires in COVID-19. Profiling relied on immunoSEQ multiplex PCR, and the TCRdb table lists in-frame clones only, not all of them. Among about 220,000 clones, 80% to 90% were seen once, and the ten largest hold 2.9%. Input material: peripheral blood. These receptor sequences come from a man aged 50-60 years who had recovered from COVID-19. Both conserved end residues are part of each CDR3. Each record gives: D gene, clone size, J gene, V gene, CDR3 protein, CDR3 DNA. The D gene is left open where the match is weak. Not every row has a clone size; where given, it reads once, few, many or a size class.

>TRBD2|few|TRBJ2-7|TRBV6-1
CASSERLAALDEQYF
TGTGCCAGCAGTGAAAGGCTAGCGGCCCTCGACGAGCAGTACTTC
>TRBD2|-|TRBJ2-3|TRBV5-1
CASSPLAGWGADTQYF
TGCGCCAGCAGCCCCCTAGCGGGATGGGGAGCAGATACGCAGTATTTT
>-|-|TRBJ1-2|TRBV7-9
CASSLVGAYNYGYTF
TGTGCCAGCAGCTTAGTGGGGGCTTACAACTATGGCTACACCTTC
>-|-|TRBJ2-7|TRBV28
CASSSPAGWKAYEQYF
TGTGCCAGCAGTTCCCCGGCGGGCTGGAAAGCCTACGAGCAGTACTTC
>TRBD2|-|TRBJ2-5|TRBV9
CASSPTSAVYSETQYF
TGTGCCAGCAGCCCCACTAGCGCGGTGTATTCAGAGACCCAGTACTTC
>-|once|TRBJ1-3|TRBV15
CATSTIPGGSGNTIYF
TGTGCCACCAGCACAATCCCGGGAGGGAGTGGAAACACCATATATTTT
>-|-|TRBJ2-3|TRBV29-1
CSGFAVNTDTQYF
TGCAGCGGTTTTGCGGTAAACACAGATACGCAGTATTTT
>-|-|TRBJ2-1|TRBV28
CASTLRGRYNEQFF
TGTGCCAGCACCCTCCGGGGGAGGTACAATGAGCAGTTCTTC
>-|few|TRBJ1-1|TRBV4-1
CASSQDRVNTEAFF
TGCGCCAGCAGCCAAGACAGGGTGAACACTGAAGCTTTCTTT
>TRBD2|-|TRBJ2-7|TRBV9
CASSPRGDPVGSEQYF
TGTGCCAGCAGCCCCCGGGGGGACCCAGTAGGTAGCGAGCAGTACTTC
>TRBD2|-|TRBJ2-7|TRBV15
CATSSRSSGGSYEQYF
TGTGCCACCAGCAGCCGCTCTAGCGGGGGCTCCTACGAGCAGTACTTC
>TRBD1|-|TRBJ2-2|TRBV7-9
CASSLPDRGGTGELFF
TGTGCCAGCAGCTTACCCGACAGGGGAGGCACCGGGGAGCTGTTTTTT
>-|-|TRBJ1-1|TRBV18
CASSPTATEAFF
TGTGCCAGCTCACCAACAGCCACTGAAGCTTTCTTT
>-|-|TRBJ2-3|TRBV7-9
CASSFGATDTQYF
TGTGCCAGCAGCTTTGGGGCCACAGATACGCAGTATTTT
>TRBD1|once|TRBJ1-4|TRBV28
CASDASGTGNEKLFF
TGTGCCAGCGACGCATCCGGGACAGGGAATGAAAAACTGTTTTTT
>-|-|TRBJ1-5|TRBV28
CASSSPPQPQHF
TGTGCCAGCAGTTCCCCTCCTCAGCCCCAGCATTTT
>TRBD2|-|TRBJ2-7|TRBV27
CASSREGTSYEQYF
TGTGCCAGCAGCCGGGAGGGGACCTCCTACGAGCAGTACTTC
>-|once|TRBJ2-1|TRBV5-1
CASSSLAGLYNEQFF
TGCGCCAGCAGCTCCCTCGCGGGACTGTACAATGAGCAGTTCTTC
>-|-|TRBJ2-7|TRBV3-1/TRBV3-2
CASSQVTGPKATYEQYF
TGTGCCAGCAGCCAAGTAACAGGACCTAAGGCGACTTACGAGCAGTACTTC
>-|-|TRBJ2-4|TRBV18
CASSPLEDGDRYF
TGTGCCAGCTCACCATTAGAGGACGGTGACAGGTACTTC
>-|-|TRBJ1-6|TRBV19
CASGRQEDSPLHF
TGTGCCAGTGGTCGACAGGAGGATTCACCCCTCCACTTT
>-|-|TRBJ1-1|TRBV6-1
CASSEGGRIAEAFF
TGTGCCAGCAGTGAAGGGGGCAGAATCGCTGAAGCTTTCTTT
>-|-|TRBJ2-3|TRBV6-1
CASSEGRDTQYF
TGTGCCAGCAGTGAGGGGCGAGATACGCAGTATTTT
>TRBD1|-|TRBJ1-3|TRBV28
CASMSPGTGSRNTIYF
TGTGCCAGCATGTCGCCCGGGACAGGTTCTAGGAACACCATATATTTT